Listed below are T cell receptor beta chains from one sample, sequenced in a study of cytomegalovirus exposure and HLA in healthy donors. Sequencing was performed with immunoSEQ multiplex PCR; in TCRdb, only in-frame clones are kept and a portion is missing. The table includes about 200,000 clones, around three quarters detected once. Sample: PBMCs. These TCRs come from a woman in her twenties or thirties in good health and CMV-seropositive. The CDR3 runs from the conserved cysteine through the conserved F or W. Each record gives: clone size, V gene, D gene, J gene, CDR3 DNA, CDR3 protein. A D gene is named only where the DNA matches it firmly. Only some rows state a clone size, as once, few, many or a class for expanded clones.

>once|TRBV29-1|TRBD1|TRBJ1-2
TGCAGCGTTGATGGGGGGACAGGGAATGGCTACACCTTC
CSVDGGTGNGYTF
>once|TRBV18|TRBD1|TRBJ2-2
TGTGCCAGCTCACCGCCGGGACAGGGCTACACCGGGGAGCTGTTTTTT
CASSPPGQGYTGELFF
>-|TRBV5-6|TRBD1|TRBJ2-5
TGTGCCAGCAGTCCCGGACAGGGGTTGTCGGAGACCCAGTACTTC
CASSPGQGLSETQYF
>-|TRBV12-5|-|TRBJ2-1
TGTGCTAGTGGTTACGGTACCGCCTACAATGAGCAGTTCTTC
CASGYGTAYNEQFF
>-|TRBV5-4|TRBD1|TRBJ1-1
TGTGCCAGCAGCTTGGGCCAGGGGGCCACGAACACTGAAGCTTTCTTT
CASSLGQGATNTEAFF
>-|TRBV6-1|-|TRBJ1-2
TGTGCCAGCAGTGAAATCGTGCGGCAGGGTGAGAACTATGGCTACACCTTC
CASSEIVRQGENYGYTF
>-|TRBV5-1|-|TRBJ1-1
TGCGCCAGCAGCTGGGGGGGGGAGAACACTGAAGCTTTCTTT
CASSWGGENTEAFF
>few|TRBV29-1|TRBD2|TRBJ2-1
TGCAGCGGTAGACTTTTTTCGGGGGGGCGGAAGTCCAATGAGCAGTTCTTC
CSGRLFSGGRKSNEQFF
>few|TRBV13|-|TRBJ1-2
TGTGCCAGCAGAACCCATGGGGGGGCCCCCCAAACCGAGTATGGCTACACCTTC
CASRTHGGAPQTEYGYTF
>few|TRBV4-1|-|TRBJ1-5
TGCGCCAGCAGCCGGATACAGGGACAGCCCCAGCATTTT
CASSRIQGQPQHF
>-|TRBV2|-|TRBJ2-6
TGTGCCAGCAGCGCCGAGGACTCGCGGGCCAACGTCCTGACTTTC
CASSAEDSRANVLTF
>-|TRBV2|TRBD1|TRBJ2-3
TGTGCCAGCAGTGAAGGAAGGACAGGGGGCCCAGATACGCAGTATTTT
CASSEGRTGGPDTQYF
>-|TRBV6-5|-|TRBJ2-1
TGTGCCAGCAGTTCCGGGACATACTGGGGCAATGAGCAGTTCTTC
CASSSGTYWGNEQFF
>-|TRBV18|-|TRBJ1-1
TGTGCCAGCTCACCACCGGATGGGGGGGGCACTGAAGCTTTCTTT
CASSPPDGGGTEAFF
>-|TRBV4-1|-|TRBJ1-5
TGCGCCAGCAGCCAAGCCAGGGGTCAGCCCCAGCATTTT
CASSQARGQPQHF
>-|TRBV10-3|-|TRBJ2-1
TGTGCCATCAGCTCTAGAGAGGGTGACAATGAGCAGTTCTTC
CAISSREGDNEQFF
>-|TRBV5-6|-|TRBJ2-1
TGTGCCAGCAGCTCTTGGGGCCAGGAGCAGTTCTTC
CASSSWGQEQFF
>-|TRBV18|-|TRBJ2-5
TGTGCCAGCTCCCCAGCCTCCAACTGGCGGGGCCAAGAGACCCAGTACTTC
CASSPASNWRGQETQYF
>-|TRBV4-2|-|TRBJ1-6
TGTGCCAGCAGACCCGAGGTAGTTTATAATTCACCCCTCCACTTT
CASRPEVVYNSPLHF
>-|TRBV5-5|-|TRBJ1-1
TGTGCCAGCAGCTTGGGCCCAGGTTTCACTGAAGCTTTCTTT
CASSLGPGFTEAFF
>-|TRBV27|TRBD1|TRBJ2-2
TGTGCCAGCAGTTTAGACAGGGTGGCCGGGGAGCTGTTTTTT
CASSLDRVAGELFF
>-|TRBV27|TRBD1|TRBJ1-1
TGTGCCACTGGACAGGGAATGAACACTGAAGCTTTCTTT
CATGQGMNTEAFF
>-|TRBV11-2|TRBD1|TRBJ1-4
TGTGCCAGCAGTTGGGACAGGAACGAAAAACTGTTTTTT
CASSWDRNEKLFF
>-|TRBV4-1|-|TRBJ1-1
TGCGCCAGCAGCCAAGATCAAGCGAACACTGAAGCTTTCTTT
CASSQDQANTEAFF
>-|TRBV19|-|TRBJ1-5
TGTGCCAGTAGTATAGGTCGAGGCCTCCGGGGCAATCAGCCCCAGCATTTT
CASSIGRGLRGNQPQHF
>-|TRBV19|TRBD1|TRBJ2-1
TGTGCCAGTAGCCGGGACAGGGGCTCCAATGAGCAGTTCTTC
CASSRDRGSNEQFF
>-|TRBV11-2|TRBD1|TRBJ1-2
TGTGCCAGCAGCGACACAGGGGGCTATGGCTACACCTTC
CASSDTGGYGYTF
>-|TRBV5-1|TRBD1|TRBJ1-3
TGCGCCAGCAGCTCGGGCCGGGACAGCTTAGGAAACACCATATATTTT
CASSSGRDSLGNTIYF
>-|TRBV19|-|TRBJ2-5
TGTGCCAGTAGTCCCTCAACAGGGTGGGGAGAGACCCAGTACTTC
CASSPSTGWGETQYF
>-|TRBV4-3|-|TRBJ2-3
TGCGCCAGCAGCCCCAGACAGGAGTTGTTACACACAGATACGCAGTATTTT
CASSPRQELLHTDTQYF
>-|TRBV7-2|TRBD1|TRBJ2-4
TGTGCCAGCAGCTACACAGGGGACAGGGATAAAAACATTCAGTACTTC
CASSYTGDRDKNIQYF
>few|TRBV5-4|TRBD2|TRBJ2-1
TGTGCCAGCAGCGATCGACTAGCGGGGGTTAGCTCCTACAATGAGCAGTTCTTC
CASSDRLAGVSSYNEQFF
>-|TRBV4-1|-|TRBJ1-1
TGCGCCAGCAGCCAAGACTCGATGGCGGCGAACACTGAAGCTTTCTTT
CASSQDSMAANTEAFF
>-|TRBV4-3|-|TRBJ2-1
TGCGCCAGCAGCCAAGACGGCGCGGGCCCCTACAATGAGCAGTTCTTC
CASSQDGAGPYNEQFF
>few|TRBV27|TRBD2|TRBJ2-1
TGTGCCAGCAGTCCCCAAGGACTAGCGGGAGTAAACTACAATGAGCAGTTCTTC
CASSPQGLAGVNYNEQFF
>few|TRBV6-1|TRBD2|TRBJ2-7
TGTGCCAGCAGTGAAACGGCGGGGACTACTAACGAGCAGTACTTC
CASSETAGTTNEQYF
>-|TRBV4-1|-|TRBJ2-2
TGCGCCAGCAGCCAAGATATGGCAGGGAACACCGGGGAGCTGTTTTTT
CASSQDMAGNTGELFF